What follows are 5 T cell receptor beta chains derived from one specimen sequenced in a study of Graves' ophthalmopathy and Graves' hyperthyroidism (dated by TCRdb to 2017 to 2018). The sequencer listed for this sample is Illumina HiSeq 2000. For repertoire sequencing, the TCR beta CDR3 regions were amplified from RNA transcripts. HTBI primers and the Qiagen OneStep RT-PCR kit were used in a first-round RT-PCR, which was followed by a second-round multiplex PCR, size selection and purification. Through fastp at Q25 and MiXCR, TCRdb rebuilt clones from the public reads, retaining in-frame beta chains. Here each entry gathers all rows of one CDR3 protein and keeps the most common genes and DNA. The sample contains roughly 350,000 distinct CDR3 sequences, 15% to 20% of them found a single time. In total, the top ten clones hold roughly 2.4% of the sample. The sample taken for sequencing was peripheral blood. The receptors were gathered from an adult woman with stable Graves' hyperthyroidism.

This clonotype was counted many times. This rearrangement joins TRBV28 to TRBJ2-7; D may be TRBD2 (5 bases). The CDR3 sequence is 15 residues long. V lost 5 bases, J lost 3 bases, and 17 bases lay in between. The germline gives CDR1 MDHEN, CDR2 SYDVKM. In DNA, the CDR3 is TGTGCCAGCAGTCCCCCCAGCGGAGCTAACTACGAGCAGTACTTC. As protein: CASSPPSGANYEQYF.

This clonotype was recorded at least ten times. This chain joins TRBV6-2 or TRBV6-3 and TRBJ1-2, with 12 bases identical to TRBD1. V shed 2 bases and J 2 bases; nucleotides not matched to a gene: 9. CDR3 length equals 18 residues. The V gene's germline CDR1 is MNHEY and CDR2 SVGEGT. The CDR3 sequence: CASSYRDRGLRMNYGYTF. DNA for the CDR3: TGTGCCAGCAGTTACCGGGACAGGGGGCTCCGAATGAACTATGGCTACACCTTC.

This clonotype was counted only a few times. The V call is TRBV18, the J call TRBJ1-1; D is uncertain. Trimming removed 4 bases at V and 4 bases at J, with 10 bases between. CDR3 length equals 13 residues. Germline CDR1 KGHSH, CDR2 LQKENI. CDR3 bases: TGTGCCAGCTCACAAAGCGAGATCACTGAAGCTTTCTTT. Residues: CASSQSEITEAFF.

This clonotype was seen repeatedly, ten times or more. CDR3 amino acids: CASRGRTGTGVEQYF. In nucleotides, the CDR3 is TGTGCCAGCAGAGGCCGAACCGGGACAGGGGTCGAGCAGTACTTC. The chain joins TRBV6-1 to TRBJ2-7; 10 bases map to TRBD1. V was clipped by 6 bases and J by 6 bases; unmatched bases: 11. CDR1 is MNHNS, CDR2 SASEGT, per germline. The CDR3 has 15 amino acids.

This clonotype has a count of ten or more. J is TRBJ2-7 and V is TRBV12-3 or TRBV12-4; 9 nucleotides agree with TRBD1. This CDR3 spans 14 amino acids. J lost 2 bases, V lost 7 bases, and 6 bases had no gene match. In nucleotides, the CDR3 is TGTGCCAGCACCTCGACAGGGGGGGCCTACGAGCAGTACTTC. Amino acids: CASTSTGGAYEQYF.